What follows is one TCR beta chain and its context. Its antigen remains unidentified. Germline V gene lookup returns CDR1 LNHDA and CDR2 SQIVND (reference sequence). CDR3 length: 13 amino acids. A template switching step added UMIs, each with a 6-nucleotide sample barcode. Following a re-call of the 5' RACE reads, TCRdb has one entry per CDR3 protein and lacks DNA. The table gives a few hundred thousand distinct CDR3 sequences; the top ten clones make up 2% to 3% of it. This sample stems from a study of monozygotic twins with inflammatory bowel disease. Regarding the study as a whole: Support for a single strong signal or clonotype associated with IBD was absent. Patients received differing immunosuppressive treatments, which may have added variability to their repertoires. Healthy twins shared more clonotypes with others than IBD patients, most markedly active ones.

Sequencing was performed on blood. The origin of this receptor is a human donor with ulcerative colitis or Crohn's disease, or a healthy co-twin of an affected twin (not recorded which). The J gene is TRBJ2-1, the V gene TRBV19; the TCRdb D gene call, TRBD1, has no DNA to confirm it. The CDR3 reads CASSIVEGVEQFF.